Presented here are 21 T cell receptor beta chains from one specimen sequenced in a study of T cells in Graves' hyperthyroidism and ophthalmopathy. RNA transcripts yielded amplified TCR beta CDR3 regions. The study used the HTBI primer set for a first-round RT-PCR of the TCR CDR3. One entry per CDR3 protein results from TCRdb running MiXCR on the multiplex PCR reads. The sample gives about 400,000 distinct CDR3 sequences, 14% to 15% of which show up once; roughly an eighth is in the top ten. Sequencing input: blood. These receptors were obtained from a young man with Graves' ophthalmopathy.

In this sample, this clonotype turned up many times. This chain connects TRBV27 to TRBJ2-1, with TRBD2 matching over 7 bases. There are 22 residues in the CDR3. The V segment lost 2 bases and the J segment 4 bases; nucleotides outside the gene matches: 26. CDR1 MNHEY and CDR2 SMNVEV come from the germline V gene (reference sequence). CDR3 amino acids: CASSLGGLAGASPRPSYNEQFF. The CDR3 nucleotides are TGTGCCAGCAGTTTAGGGGGTCTGGCGGGAGCTTCCCCTCGCCCATCTTACAATGAGCAGTTCTTC.

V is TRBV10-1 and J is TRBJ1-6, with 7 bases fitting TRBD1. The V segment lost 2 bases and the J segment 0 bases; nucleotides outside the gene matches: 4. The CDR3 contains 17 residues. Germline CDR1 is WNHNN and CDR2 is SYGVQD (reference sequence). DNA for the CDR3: TGCGCCAGCAGTGAGGGCCCAGGGGGCTCCTATAATTCACCCCTCCACTTT. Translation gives CASSEGPGGSYNSPLHF.

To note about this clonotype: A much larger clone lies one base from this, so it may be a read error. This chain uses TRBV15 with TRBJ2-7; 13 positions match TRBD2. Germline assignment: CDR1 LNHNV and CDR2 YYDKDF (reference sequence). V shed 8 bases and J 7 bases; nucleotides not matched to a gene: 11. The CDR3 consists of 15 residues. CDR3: CATGFGTSGVWEQYF. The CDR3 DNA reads TGTGCCACCGGGTTCGGGACTAGCGGGGTATGGGAGCAGTACTTC.

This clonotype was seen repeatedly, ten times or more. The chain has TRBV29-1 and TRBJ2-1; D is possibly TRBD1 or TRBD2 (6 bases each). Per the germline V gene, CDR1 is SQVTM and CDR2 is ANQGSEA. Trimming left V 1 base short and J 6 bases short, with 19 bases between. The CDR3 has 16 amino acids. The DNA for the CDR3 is TGCAGCGTTGAAGTTTACGGGGGCCCTTCCACCAATGAGCAGTTCTTC. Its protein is CSVEVYGGPSTNEQFF.

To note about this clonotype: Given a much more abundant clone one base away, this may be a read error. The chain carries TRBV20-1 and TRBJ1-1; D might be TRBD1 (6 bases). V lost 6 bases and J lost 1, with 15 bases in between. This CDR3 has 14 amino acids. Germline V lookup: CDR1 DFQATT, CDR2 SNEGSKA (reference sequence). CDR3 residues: CSARGRGPNTEAFF. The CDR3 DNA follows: TGCAGTGCCAGGGGCAGGGGCCCGAACACTGAAGCTTTCTTT.

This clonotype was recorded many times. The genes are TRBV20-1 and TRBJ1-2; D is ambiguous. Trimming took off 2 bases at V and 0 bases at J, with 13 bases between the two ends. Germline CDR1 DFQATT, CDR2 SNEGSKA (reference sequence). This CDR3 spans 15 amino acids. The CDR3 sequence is CSARSGGSTNYGYTF. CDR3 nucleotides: TGCAGTGCTAGATCGGGAGGCAGTACTAACTATGGCTACACCTTC.

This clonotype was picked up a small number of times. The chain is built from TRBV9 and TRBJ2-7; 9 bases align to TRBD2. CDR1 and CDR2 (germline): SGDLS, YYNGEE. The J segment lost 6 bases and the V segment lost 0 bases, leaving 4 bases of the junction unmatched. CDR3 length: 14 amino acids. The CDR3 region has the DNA TGTGCCAGCAGCGTAGGCGGGGGGGCCCTCGAGCAGTACTTC. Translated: CASSVGGGALEQYF.

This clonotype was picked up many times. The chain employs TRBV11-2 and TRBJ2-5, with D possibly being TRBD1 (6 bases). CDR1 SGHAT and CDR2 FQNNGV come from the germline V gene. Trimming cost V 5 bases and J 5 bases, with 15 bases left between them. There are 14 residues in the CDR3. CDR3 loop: CASSTYGTTETQYF. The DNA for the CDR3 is TGTGCCAGCAGCACCTACGGGACAACTGAGACCCAGTACTTC.

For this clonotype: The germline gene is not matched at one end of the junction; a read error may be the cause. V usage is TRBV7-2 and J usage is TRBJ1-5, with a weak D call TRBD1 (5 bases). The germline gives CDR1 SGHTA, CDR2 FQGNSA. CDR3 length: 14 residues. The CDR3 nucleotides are TGTGCCAGCAGCGGGGGGATTAGCAATGAGCCCCAGCATTTT. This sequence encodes CASSGGISNEPQHF.

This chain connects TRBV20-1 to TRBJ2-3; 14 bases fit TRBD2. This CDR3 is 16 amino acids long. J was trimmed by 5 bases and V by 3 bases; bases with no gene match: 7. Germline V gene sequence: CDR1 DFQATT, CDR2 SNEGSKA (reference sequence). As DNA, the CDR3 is TGCAGTGCTAGTGAGACTAGCGGGAGGGCCGAAGATACGCAGTATTTT. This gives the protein CSASETSGRAEDTQYF.

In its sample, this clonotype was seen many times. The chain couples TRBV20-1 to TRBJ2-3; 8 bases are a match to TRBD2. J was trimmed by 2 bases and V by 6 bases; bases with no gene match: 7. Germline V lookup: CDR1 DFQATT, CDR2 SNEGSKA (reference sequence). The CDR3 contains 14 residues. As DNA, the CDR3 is TGCAGTGCCTCGGGGGGGGCACACACAGATACGCAGTATTTT. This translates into CSASGGAHTDTQYF.

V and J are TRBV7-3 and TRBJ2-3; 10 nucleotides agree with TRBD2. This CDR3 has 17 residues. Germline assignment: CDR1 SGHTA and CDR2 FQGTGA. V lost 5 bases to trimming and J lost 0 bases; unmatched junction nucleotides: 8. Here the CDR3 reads CASSQAGGSPSTDTQYF. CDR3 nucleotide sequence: TGTGCCAGCAGCCAAGCGGGGGGGAGCCCTAGCACAGATACGCAGTATTTT.

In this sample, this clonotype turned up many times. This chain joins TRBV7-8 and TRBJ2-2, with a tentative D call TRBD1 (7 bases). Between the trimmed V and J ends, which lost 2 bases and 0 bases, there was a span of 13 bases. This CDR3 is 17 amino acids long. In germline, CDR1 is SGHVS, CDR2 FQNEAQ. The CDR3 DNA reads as TGTGCCAGCAGCTTACCGCGCGGGACAGCGAACACCGGGGAGCTGTTTTTT. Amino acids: CASSLPRGTANTGELFF.

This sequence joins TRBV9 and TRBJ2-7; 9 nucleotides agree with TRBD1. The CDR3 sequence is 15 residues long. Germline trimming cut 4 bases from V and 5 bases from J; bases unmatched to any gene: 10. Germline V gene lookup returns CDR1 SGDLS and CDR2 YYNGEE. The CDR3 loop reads CASSPAGTGLNEQYF. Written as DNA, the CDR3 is TGTGCCAGCAGCCCCGCCGGGACAGGGCTCAACGAGCAGTACTTC.

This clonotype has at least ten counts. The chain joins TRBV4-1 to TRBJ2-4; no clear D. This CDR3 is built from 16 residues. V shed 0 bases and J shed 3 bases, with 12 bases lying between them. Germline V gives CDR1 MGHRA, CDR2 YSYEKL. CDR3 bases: TGCGCCAGCAGCCAAGATCTAGGGCACGACAAAAACATTCAGTACTTC. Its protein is CASSQDLGHDKNIQYF.

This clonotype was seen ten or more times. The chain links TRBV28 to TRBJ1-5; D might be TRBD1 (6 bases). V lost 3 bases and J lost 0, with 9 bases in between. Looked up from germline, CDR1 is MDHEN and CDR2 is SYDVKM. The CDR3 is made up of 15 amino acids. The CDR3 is CASSLIQGSNQPQHF. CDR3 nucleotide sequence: TGTGCCAGCAGTTTGATACAGGGTAGCAATCAGCCCCAGCATTTT.

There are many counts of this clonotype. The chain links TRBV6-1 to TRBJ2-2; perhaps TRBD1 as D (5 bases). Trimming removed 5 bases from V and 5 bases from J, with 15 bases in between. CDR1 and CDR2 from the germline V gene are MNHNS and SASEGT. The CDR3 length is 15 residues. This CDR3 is CASSYYPGRTGELFF. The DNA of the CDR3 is TGTGCCAGCAGTTACTATCCAGGGCGAACCGGGGAGCTGTTTTTT.

CDR3 in amino acids: CASSSPGLAACEQYF. In DNA, the CDR3 is TGTGCCAGCAGTTCCCCGGGACTAGCCGCCTGCGAGCAGTACTTC. J is TRBJ2-7 and V is TRBV12-3 or TRBV12-4; 9 nucleotides align to TRBD2. The CDR3 has 15 amino acids. Unmatched junction bases numbered 10, after V lost 4 bases and J lost 6 bases.

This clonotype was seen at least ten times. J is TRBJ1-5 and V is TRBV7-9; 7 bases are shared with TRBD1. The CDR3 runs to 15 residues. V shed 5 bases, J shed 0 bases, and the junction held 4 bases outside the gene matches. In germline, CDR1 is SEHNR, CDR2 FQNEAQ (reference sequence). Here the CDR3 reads CASSAGQYSNQPQHF. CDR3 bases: TGTGCCAGCAGCGCGGGACAGTATAGCAATCAGCCCCAGCATTTT.

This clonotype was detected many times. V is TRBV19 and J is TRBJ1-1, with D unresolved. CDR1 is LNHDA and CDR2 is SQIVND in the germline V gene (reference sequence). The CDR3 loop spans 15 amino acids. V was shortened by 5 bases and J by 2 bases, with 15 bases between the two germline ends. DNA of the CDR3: TGTGCCAGTAGTCTATCGTGGGCCCGTAACACTGAAGCTTTCTTT. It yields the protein CASSLSWARNTEAFF.

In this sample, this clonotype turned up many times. The CDR3, as DNA: TGTGCCAGCAGTAACCTCGGGGAGCTGTTTTTT. The encoded protein is CASSNLGELFF. The chain carries TRBV6-1 and TRBJ2-2; no clear D gene. With 5 bases removed from V and 7 bases from J, the gap between germline ends came to 5 bases. CDR3 length equals 11 residues. Germline CDR1 and CDR2: MNHNS and SASEGT.